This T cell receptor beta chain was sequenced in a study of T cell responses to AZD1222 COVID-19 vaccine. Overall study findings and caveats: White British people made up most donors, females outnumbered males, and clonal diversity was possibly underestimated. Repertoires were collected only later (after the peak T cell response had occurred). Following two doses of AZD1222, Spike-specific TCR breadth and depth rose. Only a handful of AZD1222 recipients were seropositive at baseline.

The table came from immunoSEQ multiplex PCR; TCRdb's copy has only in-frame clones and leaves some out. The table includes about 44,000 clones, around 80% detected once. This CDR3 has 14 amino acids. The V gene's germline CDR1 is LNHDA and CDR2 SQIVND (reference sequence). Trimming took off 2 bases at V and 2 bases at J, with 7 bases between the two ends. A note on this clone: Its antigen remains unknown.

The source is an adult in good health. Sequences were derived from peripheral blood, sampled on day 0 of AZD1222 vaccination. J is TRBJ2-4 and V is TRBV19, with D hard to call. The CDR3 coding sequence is TGTGCCAGTAGTATACAAGGGACCAAAAACATTCAGTACTTC. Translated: CASSIQGTKNIQYF.